These 21 T cell receptor beta chains came from one sample sequenced in a study of blood T cell repertoires in COVID-19. The table came from immunoSEQ multiplex PCR; TCRdb's copy has only in-frame clones and leaves some out. The sample shows over 150,000 clones, approximately 83% of them seen only once. The specimen sequenced was PBMCs or T cells enriched from blood (not recorded which). The source is a man aged 35-49 years who had recovered from COVID-19.

J is TRBJ1-2 and V is TRBV7-2; D remains unclear. V was cut by 1 base and J by 1 base, with 10 bases left in between. The CDR3 sequence is 15 residues long. CDR1 and CDR2 (germline): SGHTA, FQGNSA. This CDR3 reads CASSLVFGGNYGYTF. CDR3 sequence (DNA): TGTGCCAGCAGCTTAGTTTTCGGCGGTAACTATGGCTACACCTTC.

This clone was detected only a few times. The chain has TRBV5-1 and TRBJ1-4, with 10 bases matching TRBD1. Germline values: CDR1 SGHRS, CDR2 YFSETQ. This CDR3 region has 12 residues. Germline trimming cut 3 bases from V and 11 bases from J; bases unmatched to any gene: 1. The CDR3 DNA is TGCGCCAGCAGCTCGGACAGGGGGAAACTGTTTTTT. Translation: CASSSDRGKLFF.

V usage is TRBV5-1 and J usage is TRBJ2-2, with D possibly being TRBD2 (6 bases). The CDR3 length is 15 residues. Trimming pared 2 bases from V and 5 bases from J, leaving 13 bases between. Germline loops: CDR1 SGHRS, CDR2 YFSETQ. The DNA for the CDR3 is TGCGCCAGCAGCTTCGCGGGATTAGGTACCGGGGAGCTGTTTTTT. This sequence encodes CASSFAGLGTGELFF.

The chain is built from TRBV7-9 and TRBJ1-2; D gene uncertain. Trimming took off 5 bases at V and 7 bases at J, with 11 bases between the two ends. The CDR3 spans 12 residues. CDR1 and CDR2 from the germline V gene are SEHNR and FQNEAQ (reference sequence). The CDR3 protein is CASSTIASGYTF. The CDR3 DNA reads TGTGCCAGCAGCACGATTGCGAGTGGCTACACCTTC.

The rearrangement links TRBV29-1 to TRBJ2-7; TRBD1 matches 10 bases. The V gene end was trimmed by 3 bases and the J gene end by 5 bases; junction bases not matched to a gene: 4. The length of the CDR3 is 13 residues. Germline CDR1 reads SQVTM; CDR2 reads ANQGSEA. The CDR3 here is CSVEGTGVHEQYF. CDR3 nucleotide sequence: TGCAGCGTTGAGGGGACAGGGGTCCACGAGCAGTACTTC.

The V call is TRBV6-1, the J call TRBJ2-5; 8 positions agree with TRBD2. The length of the CDR3 is 15 residues. Germline V gives CDR1 MNHNS, CDR2 SASEGT. J was trimmed by 2 bases and V by 3 bases; bases with no gene match: 5. The CDR3 region has the DNA TGTGCCAGCAGTGATATCCCGGGGGGGCAAGAGACCCAGTACTTC. Protein: CASSDIPGGQETQYF.

The genes are TRBV19 and TRBJ1-1; D is unresolved. The germline V and J ends were trimmed by 7 bases and 1 base, with 10 bases remaining between them. Germline V gives CDR1 LNHDA, CDR2 SQIVND (reference sequence). CDR3 size: 13 residues. CDR3 loop: CASTLKANTEAFF. The DNA of the CDR3 is TGTGCCAGTACGTTAAAAGCGAACACTGAAGCTTTCTTT.

The V gene is TRBV14, the J gene TRBJ1-1; D is undetermined. V was cut by 4 bases and J by 1 base, with 7 bases left in between. The CDR3 length is 13 residues. Germline CDR1 SGHDN, CDR2 FVKESK. The CDR3 sequence: CASSPLSNTEAFF. The CDR3 DNA reads as TGTGCCAGCAGCCCCCTATCGAACACTGAAGCTTTCTTT.

J is TRBJ2-7 and V is TRBV6-6; TRBD1 matches 9 bases. This CDR3 is built from 15 residues. Per the germline V gene, CDR1 is MNHNY and CDR2 is SVGAGI (reference sequence). V gave up 7 bases and J gave up 3 bases; unmatched junction bases: 10. Written as DNA, the CDR3 is TGTGCCAGCAACCGGATCGGACAGGGGAACTACGAGCAGTACTTC. This translates into CASNRIGQGNYEQYF.

Only a few counts were recorded for this clone. The rearrangement joins TRBV2 to TRBJ2-1; 8 bases align to TRBD2. Germline CDR1 SNHLY, CDR2 FYNNEI. After removal of 7 bases from V and 6 bases from J, the junction contained 5 bases not matched to a gene. This CDR3 is built from 13 residues. As DNA, the CDR3 is TGTGCCAGCATCGGGACTAGTGCCAATGAGCAGTTCTTC. This sequence encodes CASIGTSANEQFF.

V is TRBV28 and J is TRBJ2-7; 7 bases agree with TRBD2. This CDR3 is 15 amino acids long. Trimming took 8 bases from V and 4 from J; bases not matched to a gene: 14. Looked up from germline, CDR1 is MDHEN and CDR2 is SYDVKM. This chain's CDR3 is CASHNRGTGGYEQYF. The CDR3 nucleotides read TGTGCCAGCCACAATCGGGGAACCGGGGGGTACGAGCAGTACTTC.

This clone was observed a single time. V usage is TRBV7-8 and J usage is TRBJ2-6; D is possibly TRBD1 (5 bases). The CDR3 spans 15 residues. The V gene lost 1 base and the J gene lost 2 bases, with 6 bases spanning the gap. The V gene's germline CDR1 is SGHVS and CDR2 FQNEAQ. The CDR3 sequence: CASSLVGAGANVLTF. In DNA, the CDR3 is TGTGCCAGCAGCTTAGTAGGGGCTGGGGCCAACGTCCTGACTTTC.

J is TRBJ1-2 and V is TRBV28, with a weak D call TRBD1 (6 bases). Trimming took off 3 bases at V and 2 bases at J, with 22 bases between the two ends. CDR1 MDHEN and CDR2 SYDVKM come from the germline V gene. The length of the CDR3 is 18 residues. CDR3 in amino acids: CASSFPQGRKAPNYGYTF. The CDR3 DNA follows: TGTGCCAGCAGTTTCCCGCAGGGGAGAAAGGCCCCCAACTATGGCTACACCTTC.

There are a few counts of this clone. V usage is TRBV6-2 or TRBV6-3 and J usage is TRBJ1-5; D not resolved. Germline V CDR1 and CDR2: MNHEY, SVGEGT. V was trimmed by 0 bases and J by 1 base, leaving 13 bases between them. The length of the CDR3 is 17 residues. The CDR3 DNA is TGTGCCAGCAGTTACTCGATAAGAGGGCTGAGCAATCAGCCCCAGCATTTT. Amino acids: CASSYSIRGLSNQPQHF.

This CDR3 is CASSKGTGASNTEAFF. DNA for the CDR3: TGCGCCAGCAGCAAAGGGACAGGGGCCTCGAACACTGAAGCTTTCTTT. The chain employs TRBV5-1 and TRBJ1-1; 10 bases match TRBD1. V shed 4 bases, J shed 1 base, and the junction held 7 bases outside the gene matches. CDR3 length equals 16 residues. Germline CDR1 and CDR2: SGHRS and YFSETQ.

V usage is TRBV28 and J usage is TRBJ2-2; D may be TRBD2 (5 bases). CDR3 length equals 15 residues. V lost 7 bases and J 2 bases, leaving 14 bases between the germline ends. Germline loops: CDR1 MDHEN, CDR2 SYDVKM. The CDR3, as DNA: TGTGCCAGCACCATCCCCGGGATAAACACCGGGGAGCTGTTTTTT. Translated, it gives CASTIPGINTGELFF. Using reference TRBV28 and TRBJ2-2 for the parts outside the CDR3, the full variable domain is DVKVTQSSRYLVKRTGEKVFLECVQDMDHENMFWYRQDPGLGLRLIYFSYDVKMKEKGDIPEGYSVSREKKERFSLILESASTNQTSMYLCASTIPGINTGELFFGEGSRLTVL.

This chain connects TRBV30 to TRBJ1-5; D call uncertain. Germline CDR1 reads GTSNPN; CDR2 reads SVGIG (reference sequence). The CDR3 runs to 17 residues. Trimming cost V 2 bases and J 0 bases, with 17 bases left between them. Written as DNA, the CDR3 is TGTGCCTGGAGTCTACGGTGGGCCCCTTATAGCAATCAGCCCCAGCATTTT. Translating it yields CAWSLRWAPYSNQPQHF.

The chain uses TRBV7-2 and TRBJ2-7; 7 bases line up with TRBD2. The V segment lost 6 bases and the J segment 0 bases; nucleotides outside the gene matches: 8. The CDR3 covers 15 residues. The germline V gene encodes CDR1 SGHTA and CDR2 FQGNSA. In DNA, the CDR3 is TGTGCCAGCAGTTCCCAGCGGGGCAGCTCCTACGAGCAGTACTTC. This encodes CASSSQRGSSYEQYF.

This clone was seen only a few times. The rearrangement joins TRBV10-3 to TRBJ1-2; 7 nucleotides match TRBD1. The CDR3 spans 14 residues. Germline V lookup: CDR1 ENHRY, CDR2 SYGVKD. The V segment lost 10 bases and the J segment 1 base; nucleotides outside the gene matches: 9. The CDR3 DNA follows: TGTGCCACCTTACAGGGGCTATTTAACTATGGCTACACCTTC. Translated: CATLQGLFNYGYTF.

In this sample, this clone turned up a few times. The gene calls are TRBV5-6 and TRBJ2-2; 9 nucleotides align to TRBD2. After removal of 2 bases from V and 7 bases from J, the junction contained 9 bases not matched to a gene. The CDR3 loop spans 16 amino acids. Per germline, CDR1 SGHDT and CDR2 YYEEEE. CDR3 amino acids: CASSLPGLAAVGELFF. CDR3 coding DNA: TGTGCCAGCAGCTTACCGGGACTAGCAGCGGTCGGGGAGCTGTTTTTT.

The chain carries TRBV30 and TRBJ1-1, with D tentatively TRBD1 (5 bases). The germline gives CDR1 GTSNPN, CDR2 SVGIG (reference sequence). V lost 7 bases, J lost 9 bases, and 15 bases lay in between. CDR3 length equals 11 residues. Here the CDR3 DNA reads TGTGCCTCTATCCGGGACTTTAAAGCTTTCTTT. Its protein product is CASIRDFKAFF.